This record concerns one TCR beta chain sequence. What it binds is not known. These data come from a study of cytomegalovirus exposure and HLA in healthy donors. Study-level findings and limits: About 87% or about 30% of the time was how often most TCR beta V segments were productive, according to an earlier analysis. Links to common viral pathogens appeared, in a later analysis, for several of the most significant clusters. For TCR beta chains, V- and J-gene trimming was later linked to a missense DCLRE1C variant. It was assumed in the presence/absence analyses that sequencing depth was roughly uniform across donors.

Looked up from germline, CDR1 is LGHNA and CDR2 is YSLEER. This CDR3 has 19 residues. V shed 4 bases, J shed 0 bases, and the junction held 8 bases outside the gene matches. PCR used 60 Vbeta primers and 13 Jbeta primers. Using immunoSEQ multiplex PCR, the repertoire was profiled, and TCRdb retains in-frame clones only, with some absent. The repertoire holds 250,000 to 350,000 clones, with about nine tenths as singletons. The rearrangement joins TRBV4-3 to TRBJ2-1, with 14 bases that match TRBD2. The clonotype originates from a man aged 35-49 years in good health and CMV-seropositive. Sequenced: PBMCs. The CDR3 sequence: CASSPKTSGRASSYNEQFF. As DNA, the CDR3 is TGCGCCAGCAGCCCTAAGACTAGCGGGAGGGCAAGCTCCTACAATGAGCAGTTCTTC.